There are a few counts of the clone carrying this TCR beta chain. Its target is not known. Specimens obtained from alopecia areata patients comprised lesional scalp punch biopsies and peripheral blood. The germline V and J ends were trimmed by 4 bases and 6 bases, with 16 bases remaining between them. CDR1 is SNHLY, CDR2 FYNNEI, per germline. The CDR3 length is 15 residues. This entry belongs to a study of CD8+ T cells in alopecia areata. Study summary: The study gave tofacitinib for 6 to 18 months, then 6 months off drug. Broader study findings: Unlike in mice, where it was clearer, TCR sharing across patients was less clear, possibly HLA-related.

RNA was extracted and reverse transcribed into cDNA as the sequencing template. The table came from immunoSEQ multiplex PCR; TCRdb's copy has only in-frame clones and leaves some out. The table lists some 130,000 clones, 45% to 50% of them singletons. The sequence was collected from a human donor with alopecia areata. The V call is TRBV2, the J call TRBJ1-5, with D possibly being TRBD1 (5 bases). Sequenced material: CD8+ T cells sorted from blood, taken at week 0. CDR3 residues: CASSGMTGGVQPQHF. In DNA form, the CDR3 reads TGTGCCAGCAGTGGGATGACGGGGGGGGTTCAGCCCCAGCATTTT.